Listed below are T cell receptor beta chains from one sample, sequenced in a study of T cells after yellow fever vaccination. TCRdb called the 5' RACE reads again in MiXCR, with one record for every CDR3 protein. The sample includes a few hundred thousand distinct CDR3 sequences, approximately 3.9% of them seen just once. The specimen comprised PBMCs, sampled 5 days after the yellow fever booster vaccination. These receptors all come from a man aged 18-30 years who received the YFV17D yellow fever vaccine. Each CDR3 is given with its conserved first and last residue. The D gene is left open where the match is weak. Clone size is not always given. Where it is, it says once, few, many or a class for expanded clones.

CASSYAPTGDTEAFF	TGCGCCAGCAGCTACGCCCCCACAGGGGACACTGAAGCTTTCTTT	TRBV5-1	TRBJ1-1	many	TRBD1	15
CASKPGPPNTGELFF	TGTGCCAGCAAGCCGGGACCCCCGAACACCGGGGAGCTGTTTTTT	TRBV12-3/TRBV12-4	TRBJ2-2	many	NA	15
CASKVQFNEKLFF	TGTGCCAGCAAAGTTCAATTTAATGAAAAACTGTTTTTT	TRBV2	TRBJ1-4	few	NA	13
CASSIQGATNEKLFF	TGCGCCAGCAGCATACAGGGGGCAACTAATGAAAAACTGTTTTTT	TRBV4-3	TRBJ1-4	many	TRBD1	15
CASSLATADSNQPQHF	TGTGCCAGCAGCTTGGCGACAGCCGATAGCAATCAGCCCCAGCATTTT	TRBV5-5	TRBJ1-5	NA	NA	16
CASSLMGGTYEQYF	TGTGCCAGCAGCTTAATGGGGGGGACCTACGAGCAGTACTTC	TRBV7-3	TRBJ2-7	many	TRBD2	14
CASSLWSSDNPNYGYTF	TGTGCCAGCAGTTTATGGTCCTCGGACAACCCTAACTATGGCTACACCTTC	TRBV28	TRBJ1-2	NA	NA	17
CASSSPQGAHFF	TGTGCCAGTAGTAGCCCGCAGGGGGCTCATTTCTTC	TRBV19	TRBJ2-1	NA	TRBD1	12
CASSLGRSGLPNSPLHF	TGTGCCAGCTCACTCGGACGATCGGGACTGCCTAATTCACCCCTCCACTTT	TRBV18	TRBJ1-6	few	NA	17
CASSLGQVLNYGYTF	TGCGCCAGCAGCCTCGGACAAGTTTTAAACTATGGCTACACCTTC	TRBV4-1	TRBJ1-2	many	NA	15
CRGVGMNTEAFF	TGCAGGGGGGTTGGCATGAACACTGAAGCTTTCTTT	TRBV20-1	TRBJ1-1	NA	NA	12
CASSLTRGGGFGANVLTF	TGTGCCAGCAGTTTAACTCGGGGAGGCGGTTTCGGGGCCAACGTCCTGACTTTC	TRBV12-3/TRBV12-4	TRBJ2-6	NA	NA	18
CASSLSSGSQPQHF	TGTGCCAGCAGCTTATCGTCAGGGAGTCAGCCCCAGCATTTT	TRBV7-2	TRBJ1-5	NA	NA	14
CASSRGTAYEQYF	TGTGCCAGCAGCCGCGGGACAGCCTACGAGCAGTACTTC	TRBV7-2	TRBJ2-7	few	NA	13
CASSPPGTSGWTQYF	TGTGCCAGCTCACCACCCGGGACTAGCGGATGGACCCAGTACTTC	TRBV18	TRBJ2-5	many	TRBD2	15
CAGTRTGAYNEQFF	TGTGCCGGAACGAGGACAGGGGCCTACAATGAGCAGTTCTTC	TRBV2	TRBJ2-1	many	TRBD1	14
CASSQRTGGVSYEQYF	TGTGCCAGCAGCCAACGTACAGGGGGCGTCTCCTACGAGCAGTACTTC	TRBV7-2	TRBJ2-7	few	TRBD1	16
CASSFTWTGELFF	TGTGCCAGCAGCTTTACGTGGACCGGGGAGCTGTTTTTT	TRBV7-3	TRBJ2-2	NA	NA	13
CASSQGRGGETQYF	TGTGCCAGCAGCCAAGGACGAGGGGGAGAGACCCAGTACTTC	TRBV4-2	TRBJ2-5	many	NA	14
CASSYLSSGNTIYF	TGTGCCAGCAGTTACTTGAGCTCTGGAAACACCATATATTTT	TRBV6-5	TRBJ1-3	many	NA	14
CASSYSKGAYGYTF	TGTGCCAGCAGTTACTCGAAGGGGGCCTATGGCTACACCTTC	TRBV6-5	TRBJ1-2	few	TRBD1	14
CASSPPQGAYTEAFF	TGTGCCAGCTCACCCCCACAGGGGGCATACACTGAAGCTTTCTTT	TRBV18	TRBJ1-1	many	TRBD1	15
CASSLVAAGYLTDTQYF	TGTGCCAGCAGCTTAGTAGCAGCGGGGTATCTCACAGATACGCAGTATTTT	TRBV7-2	TRBJ2-3	few	TRBD2	17
CASSLTTGPISGNTIYF	TGTGCCAGCAGCCTTACGACAGGGCCCATCTCTGGAAACACCATATATTTT	TRBV5-5	TRBJ1-3	NA	TRBD1	17
CASRGPLGTETQYF	TGCGCCAGCAGGGGACCTCTTGGAACAGAGACCCAGTACTTC	TRBV5-1	TRBJ2-5	NA	NA	14
CSVEVTGEYGYTF	TGCAGCGTTGAAGTGACAGGGGAATATGGCTACACCTTC	TRBV29-1	TRBJ1-2	few	TRBD1	13
CAIAIGGTRSCEQYF	TGTGCCATCGCGATCGGGGGTACTCGCTCCTGCGAGCAGTACTTC	TRBV10-3	TRBJ2-7	NA	NA	15
CASSFVPEETQYF	TGTGCCAGCAGTTTCGTGCCCGAGGAGACCCAGTACTTC	TRBV12-3/TRBV12-4	TRBJ2-5	many	NA	13
CSVDRRVGETQYF	TGCAGCGTTGATAGGAGGGTCGGCGAGACCCAGTACTTC	TRBV29-1	TRBJ2-5	few	NA	13
CASSHLTGQPSRYEQFF	TGTGCCAGCAGCCATCTAACGGGACAGCCATCCCGGTATGAGCAGTTCTTC	TRBV11-2	TRBJ2-1	few	TRBD1	17
CATSSFDTQYF	TGTGCCACCAGTTCATTTGATACGCAGTATTTT	TRBV24-1	TRBJ2-3	few	NA	11
CASSQDLAETQYF	TGTGCCAGCAGCCAAGATCTTGCGGAGACCCAGTACTTC	TRBV4-2	TRBJ2-5	many	NA	13
CASSLDRGGLRETQYF	TGTGCCAGCAGCTTAGACCGGGGGGGCCTTAGAGAGACCCAGTACTTC	TRBV11-2	TRBJ2-5	few	TRBD2	16
CASVSGTGRSGEQFF	TGCGCCAGCGTGTCCGGGACAGGGAGATCGGGTGAGCAGTTCTTC	TRBV23-1	TRBJ2-1	few	TRBD1	15
CSARDGTSGWNIQYF	TGCAGTGCTAGAGATGGGACTAGCGGTTGGAACATTCAGTACTTC	TRBV20-1	TRBJ2-4	NA	TRBD2	15
CSARGGGYGYTF	TGCAGTGCTAGAGGAGGCGGTTATGGCTACACCTTC	TRBV20-1	TRBJ1-2	many	NA	12
CSARDPPVDEQYF	TGCAGTGCTAGAGATCCTCCTGTGGACGAGCAGTACTTC	TRBV20-1	TRBJ2-7	NA	NA	13
CSVGGGQAYEQYF	TGCAGTGTGGGGGGCGGACAGGCCTACGAGCAGTACTTC	TRBV20-1	TRBJ2-7	few	NA	13
CASSRRGNSYNEQFF	TGTGCCAGCAGTCGGCGGGGGAATTCCTACAATGAGCAGTTCTTC	TRBV6-5	TRBJ2-1	few	TRBD2	15
CASSSGTVGYEQYF	TGCGCCAGCAGCTCCGGGACGGTTGGCTACGAGCAGTACTTC	TRBV5-1	TRBJ2-7	many	NA	14
CASSSRGIEQYF	TGCGCCAGCAGTTCCCGCGGGATCGAGCAGTACTTC	TRBV5-1	TRBJ2-7	NA	NA	12
CAWSKAARSYEQYF	TGTGCCTGGAGTAAGGCAGCCCGGTCCTACGAGCAGTACTTC	TRBV30	TRBJ2-7	NA	NA	14
CASSLVGPYGYTF	TGTGCCAGCAGCTTGGTAGGGCCCTATGGCTACACCTTC	TRBV11-2	TRBJ1-2	few	NA	13
CASSVTSGAPTGELFF	TGTGCCAGCAGCGTGACTAGCGGGGCACCCACCGGGGAGCTGTTTTTT	TRBV9	TRBJ2-2	few	TRBD2	16
CASSFYNEYNEQFF	TGTGCCAGCAGCTTCTATAACGAATACAATGAGCAGTTCTTC	TRBV5-5	TRBJ2-1	NA	NA	14
CASSLGTSGGAKETQYF	TGCGCCAGCAGCCTGGGGACTAGCGGGGGGGCCAAGGAGACCCAGTACTTC	TRBV5-1	TRBJ2-5	many	TRBD2	17
CASSLGQFRVGYTF	TGTGCCAGCAGCCTTGGACAGTTCAGAGTTGGCTACACCTTC	TRBV6-2/TRBV6-3	TRBJ1-2	few	NA	14
CASSRTGERGETQYF	TGCGCCAGCAGCCGGACAGGGGAACGGGGAGAGACCCAGTACTTC	TRBV5-1	TRBJ2-5	many	TRBD1	15
CASSELGRVNTEAFF	TGTGCCAGCAGTGAATTAGGCCGGGTGAACACTGAAGCTTTCTTT	TRBV25-1	TRBJ1-1	NA	NA	15
CASSYWSGTKYNEQFF	TGTGCCAGCAGTTACTGGTCTGGGACAAAGTACAATGAGCAGTTCTTC	TRBV6-2/TRBV6-3	TRBJ2-1	many	NA	16
CASSPQGQGSDTQYF	TGTGCCAGCTCACCCCAGGGACAGGGGTCAGATACGCAGTATTTT	TRBV18	TRBJ2-3	few	TRBD1	15
CASSSAYPNTGELFF	TGTGCCAGCAGCTCAGCCTACCCGAACACCGGGGAGCTGTTTTTT	TRBV14	TRBJ2-2	NA	NA	15
CSAGGLTQPQHF	TGCAGTGCGGGGGGGCTCACTCAGCCCCAGCATTTT	TRBV20-1	TRBJ1-5	NA	NA	12
CASSSGWVDREKLFF	TGTGCCAGCAGTTCGGGGTGGGTGGATCGTGAAAAACTGTTTTTT	TRBV6-5	TRBJ1-4	once	NA	15
CASSLGPGNEQFF	TGCGCCAGCAGCTTGGGACCAGGAAATGAGCAGTTCTTC	TRBV5-1	TRBJ2-1	many	NA	13
CASSFSSELTGELFF	TGCGCCAGCAGCTTCTCTAGTGAACTCACCGGGGAGCTGTTTTTT	TRBV5-1	TRBJ2-2	NA	NA	15
CASSFAARETQYF	TGTGCCAGCAGCTTTGCAGCTCGAGAGACCCAGTACTTC	TRBV7-6	TRBJ2-5	few	NA	13